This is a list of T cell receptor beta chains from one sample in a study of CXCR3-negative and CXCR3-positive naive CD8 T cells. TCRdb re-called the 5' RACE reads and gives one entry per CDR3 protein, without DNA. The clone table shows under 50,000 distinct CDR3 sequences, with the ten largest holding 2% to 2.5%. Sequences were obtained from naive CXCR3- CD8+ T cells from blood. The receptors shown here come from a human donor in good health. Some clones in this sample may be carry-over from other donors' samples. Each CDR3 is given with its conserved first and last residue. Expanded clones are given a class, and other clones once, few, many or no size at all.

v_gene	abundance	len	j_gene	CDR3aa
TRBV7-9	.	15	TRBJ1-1	CASSLLGTGGTEAFF
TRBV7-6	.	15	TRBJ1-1	CASSLELGRAAEAFF
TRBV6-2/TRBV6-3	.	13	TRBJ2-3	CASSRRGSDTQYF
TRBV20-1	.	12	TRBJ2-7	CSGDEGFYEQYF
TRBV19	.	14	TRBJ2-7	CASSLTGDRYEQYF
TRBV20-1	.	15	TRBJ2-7	CSASGAGPSSYEQYF
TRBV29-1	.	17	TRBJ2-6	CSVEFFFPPGGANVLTF
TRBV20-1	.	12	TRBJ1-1	CSAPEGATEAFF
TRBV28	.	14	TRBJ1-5	CASSLQLESGPQHF
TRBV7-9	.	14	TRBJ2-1	CASSLAVRAFEQFF
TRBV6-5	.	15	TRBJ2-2	CASSPSRGGTGELFF
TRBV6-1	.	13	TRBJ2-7	CASSEGSSFEQYF
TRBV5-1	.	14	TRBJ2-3	CASSLDTPTDTQYF
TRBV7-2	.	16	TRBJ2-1	CASSQPGLAPYNEQFF
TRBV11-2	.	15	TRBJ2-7	CASSLGGTGFGEQYF
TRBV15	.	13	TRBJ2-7	CATSRDRTYEQYF
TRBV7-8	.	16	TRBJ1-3	CASRKGRPHSGNTIYF
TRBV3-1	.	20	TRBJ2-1	CASSQAKGLGAGGPPNEQFF
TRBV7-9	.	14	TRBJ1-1	CASSLVTGNTEAFF
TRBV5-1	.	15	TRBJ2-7	CASSLAPSASYEQYF
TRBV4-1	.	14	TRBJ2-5	CASSQIGAGETQYF
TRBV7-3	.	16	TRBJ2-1	CASSSDRDEEDNEQFF
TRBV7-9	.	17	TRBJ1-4	CASSLGTGHATNEKLFF
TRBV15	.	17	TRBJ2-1	CATSRGTRTSVYNEQFF
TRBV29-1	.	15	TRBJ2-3	CSVEVLAANTDTQYF
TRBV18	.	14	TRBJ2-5	CASSGQPYQETQYF
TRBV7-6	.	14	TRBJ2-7	CASSLGQDPYEQYF
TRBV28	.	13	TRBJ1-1	CASSFDTSTEAFF
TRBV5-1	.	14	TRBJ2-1	CASSLAYSSDEQFF
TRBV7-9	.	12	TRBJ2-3	CASPEGTDTQYF
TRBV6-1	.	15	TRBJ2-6	CASSERGSGANVLTF
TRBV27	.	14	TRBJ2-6	CASSLGAGANVLTF
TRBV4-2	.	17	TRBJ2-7	CASSQEAALPETYEQYF
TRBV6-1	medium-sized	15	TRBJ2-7	CASSISGGSSYEQYF
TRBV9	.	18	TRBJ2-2	CASSDGGLAGPYTGELFF
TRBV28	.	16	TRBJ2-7	CASSPPPGQDSYEQYF
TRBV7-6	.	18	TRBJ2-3	CASSALAGGRSGTDTQYF
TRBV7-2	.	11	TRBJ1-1	CASRPGQAAFF
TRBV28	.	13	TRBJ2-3	CASSIKGTDTQYF
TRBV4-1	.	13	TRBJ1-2	CASSGTWAVGYTF
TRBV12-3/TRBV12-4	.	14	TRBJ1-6	CASSFATKDSPLHF
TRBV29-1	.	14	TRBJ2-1	CSVRMTGPYNEQFF
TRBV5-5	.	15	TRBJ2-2	CASRSSGGNTGELFF
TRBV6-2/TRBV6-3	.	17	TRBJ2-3	CASSYYGTSGSTDTQYF